This T cell receptor beta chain derives from a study of cytomegalovirus exposure and HLA in healthy donors. Comments on this clone: The antigen remains undetermined.

Study findings and constraints: Most sequenced TCRs were rare (though some public TCRs occurred in many donors). Specificity of a few CMV-associated chains for CMV antigens was verified in vitro.

The CDR3 sequence is 18 residues long. Unmatched junction bases numbered 14, after V lost 1 base and J lost 5 bases. Germline V CDR1 and CDR2: SGHAT, FQNNGV. The table came from immunoSEQ multiplex PCR; TCRdb's copy has only in-frame clones and leaves some out. Among about 220,000 clones listed, approximately 90% were seen once. Sequencing used PBMCs. The chain recombines TRBV11-2 with TRBJ1-3, with TRBD1 identical over 7 bases. The sequence derives from a woman aged 18-30 years in good health and CMV-seronegative. The CDR3 DNA sequence: TGTGCCAGCAGCTTAGGGGGGAGGAACCGGGACAGACGAAACACCATATATTTT. Protein: CASSLGGRNRDRRNTIYF.